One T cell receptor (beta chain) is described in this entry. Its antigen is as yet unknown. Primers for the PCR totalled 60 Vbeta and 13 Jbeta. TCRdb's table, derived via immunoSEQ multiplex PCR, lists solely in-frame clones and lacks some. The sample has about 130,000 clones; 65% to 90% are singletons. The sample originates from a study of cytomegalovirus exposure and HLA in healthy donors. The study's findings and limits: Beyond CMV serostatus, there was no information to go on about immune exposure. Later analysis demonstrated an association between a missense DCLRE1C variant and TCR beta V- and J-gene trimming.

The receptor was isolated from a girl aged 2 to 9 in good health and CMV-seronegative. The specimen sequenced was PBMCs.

The CDR3 protein is CASSLIVTGGGYTF. The CDR3 region has the DNA TGTGCCAGCAGCTTAATCGTAACAGGGGGTGGCTACACCTTC. The chain uses TRBV7-9 and TRBJ1-2, with 8 bases matching TRBD1. V dropped 2 bases and J dropped 7; count of bases not matched to a gene: 6. There are 14 residues in the CDR3. Germline V gene sequence: CDR1 SEHNR, CDR2 FQNEAQ (reference sequence). Full variable domain (missing parts from reference TRBV7-9 and TRBJ1-2): DTGVSQNPRHKITKRGQNVTFRCDPISEHNRLYWYRQTLGQGPEFLTYFQNEAQLEKSRLLSDRFSAERPKGSFSTLEIQRTEQGDSAMYLCASSLIVTGGGYTFGSGTRLTVV.